This T cell receptor (beta chain) comes out of a study of post-analysis software for immune sequencing data. The overall study: Disease trajectories encompassed relapsing-remitting, secondary progressive and progressive-relapsing multiple sclerosis.

Presence of unique molecular identifiers characterized the TCR beta cDNA libraries. The authors obtained approximately 460,000 cDNA molecules from roughly 1 to 10 million T cells. Each CDR3 protein is one row after TCRdb ran MiXCR on the PCR reads. The sample holds hundreds of thousands of distinct CDR3 sequences, around 60% seen once. Trimming took 0 bases from V and 5 from J, leaving 7 bases between them. The germline V gene encodes CDR1 SGHTA and CDR2 FQGTGA. CDR3 size: 13 residues. Findings and caveats of the study: Relative to controls, patients with multiple sclerosis showed significantly lower normalized Chao1 diversity. Strong same-batch co-clustering of samples appeared with F measure clustering. Controls showed lower frequencies than patients for a handful of TRBV segments, and TRBV5-6, TRBV5-1 and TRBV20-1 were among these.

Concerning this clonotype itself: Its antigen is unknown.

Input material: blood. J is TRBJ2-5 and V is TRBV7-3, with D unclear. This sequence was found in a girl aged 2-9 years with multiple sclerosis. CDR3 sequence (DNA): TGTGCCAGCAGCTTAACCTTCGGGGAGACCCAGTACTTC. Its translation is CASSLTFGETQYF.